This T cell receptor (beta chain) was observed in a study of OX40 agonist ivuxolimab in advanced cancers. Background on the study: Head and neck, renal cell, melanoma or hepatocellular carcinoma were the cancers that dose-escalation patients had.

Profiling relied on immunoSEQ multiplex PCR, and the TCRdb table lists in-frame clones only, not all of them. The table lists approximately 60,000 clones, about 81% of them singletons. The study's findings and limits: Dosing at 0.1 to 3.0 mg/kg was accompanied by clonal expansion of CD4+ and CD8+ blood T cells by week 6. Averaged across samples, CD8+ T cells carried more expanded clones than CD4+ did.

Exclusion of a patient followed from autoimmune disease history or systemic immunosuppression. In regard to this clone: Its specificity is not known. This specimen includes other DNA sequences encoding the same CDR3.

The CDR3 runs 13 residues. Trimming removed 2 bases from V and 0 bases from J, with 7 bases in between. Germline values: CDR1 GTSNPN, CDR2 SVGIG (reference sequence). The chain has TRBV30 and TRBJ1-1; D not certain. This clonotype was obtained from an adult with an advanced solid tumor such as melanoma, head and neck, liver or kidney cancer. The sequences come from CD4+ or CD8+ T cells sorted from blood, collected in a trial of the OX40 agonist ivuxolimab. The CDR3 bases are TGTGCCTGGAGTCTATCAGTGAACACTGAAGCTTTCTTT. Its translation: CAWSLSVNTEAFF.